This TCR beta chain was sequenced in a study of blood T cell repertoires in COVID-19. Study background: Researchers got acute and convalescent COVID-19 samples from the United States, Italy and Spain. T cells, B-cell-depleted T cells, or PBMCs provided the cDNA or gDNA that served as material.

This clone has only one observation. Profiled with immunoSEQ multiplex PCR; TCRdb holds only in-frame clones, not every one. The table lists approximately 56,000 clones, about four fifths of them singletons. This CDR3 is 15 amino acids long. The receptor was derived from a woman older than 75 with COVID-19, enrolled during active disease. The rearrangement links TRBV1 to TRBJ1-2; the table's D call TRBD1 went unverified against the DNA. TRBV1 is a documented pseudogene. The sequencing input was peripheral blood. CDR3 nucleotide sequence: TGCACCAGCAGCCAAGCTCGGACATTAAACTATGGCTACACCTTC. Amino acids: CTSSQARTLNYGYTF.